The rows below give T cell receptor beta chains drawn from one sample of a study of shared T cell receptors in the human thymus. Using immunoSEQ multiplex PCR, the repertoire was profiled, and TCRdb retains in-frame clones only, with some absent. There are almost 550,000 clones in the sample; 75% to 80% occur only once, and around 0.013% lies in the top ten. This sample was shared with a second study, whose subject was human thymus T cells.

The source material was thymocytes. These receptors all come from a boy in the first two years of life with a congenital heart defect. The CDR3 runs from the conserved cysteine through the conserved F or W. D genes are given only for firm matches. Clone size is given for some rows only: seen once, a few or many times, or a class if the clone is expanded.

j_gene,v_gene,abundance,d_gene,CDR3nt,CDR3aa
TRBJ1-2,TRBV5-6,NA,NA,TGTGCCAGCAGCTTGGAAAGGACAGACTATGGCTACACCTTC,CASSLERTDYGYTF
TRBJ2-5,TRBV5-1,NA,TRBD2,TGCGCCAGCAGCTTGGACGATCCGGGAGGCCGAGAGACCCAGTACTTC,CASSLDDPGGRETQYF
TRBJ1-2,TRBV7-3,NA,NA,TGTGCCAGCAGCCCATCAGGGATGTACTATGGCTACACCTTC,CASSPSGMYYGYTF
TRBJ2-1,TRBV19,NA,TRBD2,TGTGCCAGTAGTATGTCCCGACTAGCGGGAGTAGGGAATGAGCAGTTCTTC,CASSMSRLAGVGNEQFF
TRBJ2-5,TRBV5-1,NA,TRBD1,TGCGCCAGCAGCTTGGCAGGACAGGGAAACCAAGAGACCCAGTACTTC,CASSLAGQGNQETQYF
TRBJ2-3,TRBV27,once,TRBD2,TGTGCCAGCAGTTGGTTAGCGGGGAACACAGATACGCAGTATTTT,CASSWLAGNTDTQYF
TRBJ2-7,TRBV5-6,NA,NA,TGTGCCAGCAGCTCAGACACTTACGAGCAGTACTTC,CASSSDTYEQYF
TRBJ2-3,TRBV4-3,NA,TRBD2,TGCGCCAGCAGCCAAGATCTAGGCCCCCTTACTAGCGGGACGTACACAGATACGCAGTATTTT,CASSQDLGPLTSGTYTDTQYF
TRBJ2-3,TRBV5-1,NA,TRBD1,TGCGCCAGCAGCCTAAAACAGGGGGCTAAGCACACAGATACGCAGTATTTT,CASSLKQGAKHTDTQYF
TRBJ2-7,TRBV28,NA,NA,TGTGCCAGCAGTCCCGAGGCCTGGATAGAGCAGTACTTC,CASSPEAWIEQYF
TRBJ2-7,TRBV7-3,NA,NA,TGTGCCAGCCGACACGGTTCCCCCTACGAGCAGTACTTC,CASRHGSPYEQYF
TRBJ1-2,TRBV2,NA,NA,TGTGCCAGCAGTCACGGGGCTAACTATGGCTACACCTTC,CASSHGANYGYTF
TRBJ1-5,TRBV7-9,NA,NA,TGTGCCAGCAACAAAGACAGATACAATCAGCCCCAGCATTTT,CASNKDRYNQPQHF
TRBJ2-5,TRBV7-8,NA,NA,TGTGCCAGCAGCTTACCAAGCTCGACTACTACCGAACGGGAGACCCAGTACTTC,CASSLPSSTTTERETQYF
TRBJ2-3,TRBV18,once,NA,TGTGCCAGCTCACCCGTAGCGGAGTACACAGATACGCAGTATTTT,CASSPVAEYTDTQYF
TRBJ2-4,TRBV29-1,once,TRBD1,TGCAGCGTCTTGCCGACAGGGGAGGCCAAAAACATTCAGTACTTC,CSVLPTGEAKNIQYF
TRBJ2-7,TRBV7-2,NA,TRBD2,TGTGCCAGCAGCTTAGCGTCTTCTCGGGAGGGCCGAAGTGACGAGCAGTACTTC,CASSLASSREGRSDEQYF
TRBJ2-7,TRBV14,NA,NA,TGTGCCAGCAGCGTACAGGGCTCCTACGAGCAGTACTTC,CASSVQGSYEQYF
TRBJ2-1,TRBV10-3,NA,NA,TGTGCCATCAGTGAGTCGACCGAGACAGACAATGAGCAGTTCTTC,CAISESTETDNEQFF